The clone carrying this TCR beta chain was observed at least ten times. Its antigen remains unidentified. The sample originates from a study of breast tumors, draining lymph nodes, adjacent tissues. Axillary draining lymph nodes of breast cancer patients supplied the node samples. CDR3 length: 12 amino acids. V gave up 2 bases and J gave up 5 bases, with 9 bases separating them. In germline, CDR1 is DFQATT, CDR2 SNEGSKA (reference sequence). Using its own MiXCR run on the multiplex PCR reads, TCRdb lists one record per CDR3 protein. Here the sample spans 190,000 or so distinct CDR3 sequences, approximately 30% being singletons. Study-wide results and limits: Data only fit, rather than demonstrated, lymph node origin of most tumor T cells. Findings are consistent with lymph node origin and intratumoral expansion of most tumor T cells. Tumor and nontumor repertoires were significantly more similar in luminal-like than in basal-like breast cancer.

Sequencing was performed on axillary lymph node tissue. The source of this sequence is a female donor with breast cancer. Some clones in this sample may be carry-over from other donors' samples. The chain joins TRBV20-1 to TRBJ2-5, with D possibly being TRBD2 (6 bases). This CDR3 is CSARPGGETQYF. The CDR3 nucleotides are TGCAGTGCTAGACCCGGAGGGGAGACCCAGTACTTC.